Listed below are T cell receptor beta chains from one sample, sequenced in a study of molecular identifiers for immune sequencing clone quantification. Each CDR3 protein gets one entry after TCRdb re-called the PCR reads with MiXCR. The profile shows 400,000 to 600,000 distinct CDR3 sequences, 20% to 25% of them singletons. The sample taken for sequencing was naive CD8+ T cells from blood, with Jurkat cell RNA spiked in. These receptors were collected from a human donor in good health. Some libraries in this study had Jurkat cell RNA spiked in. Both conserved end residues are part of each CDR3. Each record gives: D gene, CDR3 length, clone size, V gene, CDR3 protein. A D gene is named only where the DNA matches it firmly. Clone size is not always given. Where it is, it says once, few, many or a class for expanded clones.

>TRBD2|14|-|TRBV20-1
CSAGGSGRQETQYF
>TRBD1|16|-|TRBV4-1
CASSQDPATGNNRAFF
>-|15|many|TRBV11-2
CASSNSQERYNEQFF
>TRBD1|12|-|TRBV12-3/TRBV12-4
CASSWTGDEQYF
>-|15|-|TRBV7-9
CASSTIDRLGTEAFF
>-|15|many|TRBV5-6
CASSSHPTEQETQYF
>-|13|many|TRBV28
CASSSPGLIEAFF
>TRBD2|18|few|TRBV11-2
CASSEPGLAVSSYNEQFF
>TRBD2|19|many|TRBV7-9
CASSFPKTWTSGNTDTQYF
>TRBD1|16|-|TRBV5-1
CASSPFGQDGDEKLFF
>-|15|few|TRBV7-9
CASSLVGEGVYEQYF
>-|14|many|TRBV12-3/TRBV12-4
CASSLGGSREKLFF
>-|20|-|TRBV7-8
CASSLILGAISPSESYEQYF
>-|14|many|TRBV5-4
CASSLEQGSYEQYF
>-|15|-|TRBV5-5
CASSLGEYSYNEQFF
>TRBD1|16|-|TRBV5-1
CASGSSTGGNSYEQYF
>TRBD2|16|many|TRBV4-3
CASSQDRLAGLDTQYF
>-|13|-|TRBV6-2/TRBV6-3
CASSTHANNEQFF
>-|11|many|TRBV29-1
CSAESTDTQYF
>-|13|many|TRBV4-3
CASSQDSSYEQYF
>-|12|many|TRBV20-1
CSAANGEAEQYF
>TRBD1|17|-|TRBV27
CASSLIFGTGGRNEQYF